A selection of T cell receptor beta chains follows, all from one sample in a study of T cell responses to AZD1222 COVID-19 vaccine. The protocol was immunoSEQ multiplex PCR, while the TCRdb copy is restricted to in-frame clones and leaves out a portion. The data contain about 85,000 clones, roughly 87% of them singletons. Sequencing was performed on peripheral blood, taken on day 0 of AZD1222 vaccination. These receptors were obtained from an adult in good health. The CDR3 runs from the conserved cysteine through the conserved F or W. A D gene is named only where the DNA matches it firmly. Clone size appears in some rows only: once, few, many, or a class for an expanded clone.

TRBJ2-1,TRBD2,TRBV7-6,-,CASSPTTSGSFNEQFF,TGTGCCAGCAGCCCAACGACTAGCGGGAGTTTCAATGAGCAGTTCTTC
TRBJ2-1,-,TRBV5-6,-,CASSLLAEDNEQFF,TGTGCCAGCAGCTTGTTGGCAGAGGACAATGAGCAGTTCTTC
TRBJ1-2,TRBD1,TRBV13,-,CASSLGGADYGYTF,TGTGCCAGCAGCCTAGGGGGCGCCGACTATGGCTACACCTTC
TRBJ1-4,TRBD1,TRBV5-4,-,CASSFGTGGSEKLFF,TGTGCCAGCAGCTTTGGGACAGGGGGGTCTGAAAAACTGTTTTTT
TRBJ2-1,TRBD2,TRBV7-9,-,CAARGERGSEQFF,TGTGCCGCTAGAGGGGAGCGGGGGAGTGAGCAGTTCTTC
TRBJ2-5,-,TRBV19,-,CASSHLAGQNKETQYF,TGTGCCAGTAGTCACCTCGCGGGGCAGAATAAAGAGACCCAGTACTTC
TRBJ1-2,-,TRBV27,-,CASLTGGGGYTF,TGTGCCAGCCTGACCGGGGGCGGTGGCTACACCTTC
TRBJ2-2,-,TRBV28,-,CASSFGKVADLLNTGELFF,TGTGCCAGCAGTTTCGGGAAGGTGGCCGACCTTCTTAACACCGGGGAGCTGTTTTTT
TRBJ2-7,-,TRBV12-3/TRBV12-4,-,CASSKSSYEQYF,TGTGCCAGCAGTAAGAGCTCCTACGAGCAGTACTTC
TRBJ1-2,-,TRBV5-6,few,CASSLFGLGYTF,TGTGCCAGCAGCCTATTCGGGCTTGGCTACACCTTC
TRBJ2-1,TRBD2,TRBV7-9,-,CASSLRREGRRNNEQFF,TGTGCCAGCAGCTTACGGCGGGAGGGCCGTAGAAACAATGAGCAGTTCTTC
TRBJ2-7,-,TRBV5-6,few,CASSLRQGIYEQYF,TGTGCCAGCAGCTTGAGGCAGGGGATCTACGAGCAGTACTTC
TRBJ2-1,-,TRBV7-9,once,CASSSFRPAFRTRRTSFF,TGTGCCAGCAGCTCTTTCCGCCCTGCGTTCAGGACACGAAGGACCTCTTTCTTC
TRBJ1-4,-,TRBV2,-,CASRPSGATNEKLFF,TGTGCCAGCAGGCCGTCAGGCGCAACTAATGAAAAACTGTTTTTT
TRBJ1-2,-,TRBV28,-,CASRLNPTRSDRKYGYTF,TGTGCCAGCAGACTTAACCCCACCCGCTCAGACAGGAAGTATGGCTACACCTTC
TRBJ1-1,-,TRBV7-2,-,CASSLGTGTVPEAFF,TGTGCCAGCAGCTTAGGTACCGGGACCGTACCTGAAGCTTTCTTT
TRBJ2-7,-,TRBV7-9,-,CASSLAGRDEQYF,TGTGCCAGCAGCCTCGCAGGTAGGGACGAGCAGTACTTC
TRBJ2-1,TRBD2,TRBV18,-,CASSWGTSGSRNEQFF,TGTGCCAGCTCATGGGGGACTAGCGGGAGTAGGAATGAGCAGTTCTTC
TRBJ2-1,-,TRBV5-1,-,CASSDSGSRGEQFF,TGCGCCAGCAGCGACTCCGGGAGTAGAGGGGAGCAGTTCTTC
TRBJ2-3,TRBD1,TRBV2,-,CASSGNRGRTDTQYF,TGTGCCAGCAGTGGGAACAGGGGAAGGACAGATACGCAGTATTTT
TRBJ1-1,-,TRBV2,-,CASMVDSYTEAFF,TGTGCCAGCATGGTGGACAGCTACACTGAAGCTTTCTTT
TRBJ1-2,-,TRBV5-1,-,CASSDGQINYGYTF,TGCGCCAGCAGCGACGGACAGATTAACTATGGCTACACCTTC
TRBJ2-3,-,TRBV15,-,CATSSASNGRVADTQYF,TGTGCCACCAGCAGCGCTTCCAACGGAAGGGTAGCAGATACGCAGTATTTT
TRBJ1-1,TRBD1,TRBV6-5,-,CASSYSLGQVNTEAFF,TGTGCCAGCAGTTACTCGTTGGGACAGGTAAACACTGAAGCTTTCTTT
TRBJ2-1,TRBD2,TRBV24-1,-,CATRGEGGSSYNEQFF,TGTGCCACCAGGGGCGAGGGCGGGAGCTCCTACAATGAGCAGTTCTTC
TRBJ1-5,-,TRBV15,once,CATSRAGRNNQPQHF,TGTGCCACCAGCAGGGCAGGACGGAACAATCAGCCCCAGCATTTT
TRBJ2-7,TRBD1,TRBV7-2,-,CASSSSGQRYEQYF,TGTGCCAGCAGCTCCTCGGGACAGAGGTACGAGCAGTACTTC
TRBJ2-7,-,TRBV7-9,-,CASSLGGGYEQYF,TGTGCCAGCAGCTTAGGGGGCGGTTACGAGCAGTACTTC
TRBJ2-3,TRBD2,TRBV4-1,-,CASSQTSVTDTQYF,TGCGCCAGCAGCCAAACTAGCGTCACAGATACGCAGTATTTT